This TCR beta chain was found in a study of blood T cell repertoires in COVID-19. About the study: COVID-19 samples collected from the United States, Italy and Spain covered acute and convalescent phases. In each case, the material was cDNA or gDNA derived from T cells, B-cell-depleted T cells, or PBMCs.

As originally analysed: The assay estimated nucleated cells by amplifying reference gene primers. Data came from immunoSEQ multiplex PCR; TCRdb stores just in-frame clones and leaves some out. V, J and clone size derive from that table, while D and trimming were established from the DNA sequence. The sample consists of approximately 210,000 clones, 88% of them appearing once. The CDR3 is made up of 14 amino acids. The V and J ends lost 5 bases and 0 bases respectively, with 10 bases between them. CDR1 and CDR2 (germline): SNHLY, FYNNEI. Researchers sorted participants into cohorts using their self-reported clinical history.

The source is a woman between 50 and 59 years old with acute COVID-19. The rearrangement links TRBV2 to TRBJ2-5, with no clear D. The specimen sequenced was PBMCs or T cells enriched from blood (not recorded which). The DNA for the CDR3 is TGTGCCAGCAGTCGACACCCCGACCAAGAGACCCAGTACTTC. It translates to CASSRHPDQETQYF.